The 29 T cell receptor beta chains below come from one sample, sequenced in a study of shared clonotypes between healthy human individuals. Measured with immunoSEQ multiplex PCR; TCRdb has only the in-frame clones, and not every one. Counted here are a few million clones, over 85% occurring once; the ten biggest clones make up 0.39%. The sample consisted of naive CD4+ T cells from PBMCs. As for subset: CD45RA+ positively selected. Every receptor here comes from a young man in good health. Some clones in this sample may be carry-over from other donors' samples.

This clone was seen a single time. The chain uses TRBV28 and TRBJ1-3, with unresolved D. The CDR3 has 13 amino acids. CDR1 and CDR2 from the germline V gene are MDHEN and SYDVKM. V was cut by 5 bases and J by 6 bases, with 11 bases left in between. CDR3 sequence reads: CASSTDITNTIYF. The CDR3 DNA is TGTGCCAGCAGTACAGACATAACAAACACCATATATTTT.

This chain links TRBV4-2 with TRBJ2-2; perhaps TRBD2 as D (6 bases). Germline CDR1 is LGHNA and CDR2 is YNFKEQ. The CDR3 covers 18 residues. Trimming pared 1 base from V and 0 bases from J, leaving 15 bases between. This CDR3 reads CASSQGGVGRPNTGELFF. CDR3 nucleotides: TGTGCCAGCAGCCAAGGGGGTGTAGGGAGGCCGAACACCGGGGAGCTGTTTTTT.

This clone has a single count. This chain connects TRBV28 to TRBJ2-7, with no clear D. Trimming took 5 bases from V and 3 from J, leaving 14 bases between them. Per the germline V gene, CDR1 is MDHEN and CDR2 is SYDVKM. CDR3 length: 14 residues. The chain's CDR3 is CASSPPGFNYEQYF. In nucleotides, the CDR3 is TGTGCCAGCAGTCCCCCGGGCTTCAACTACGAGCAGTACTTC.

Worth noting for this clone: Other nucleotide sequences in the sample specify the same CDR3. The gene calls are TRBV5-1 and TRBJ2-5; D remains unclear. The V gene's germline CDR1 is SGHRS and CDR2 YFSETQ. The ends were cut back, 0 bases at V and 3 bases at J, with 3 bases in the middle. The length of the CDR3 is 12 residues. The CDR3: CASSLAEETQYF. Here the CDR3 DNA reads TGCGCCAGCAGCTTGGCGGAAGAGACCCAGTACTTC. The whole variable domain, remainder taken from reference TRBV5-1 and TRBJ2-5, is KAGVTQTPRYLIKTRGQQVTLSCSPISGHRSVSWYQQTPGQGLQFLFEYFSETQRNKGNFPGRFSGRQFSNSRSEMNVSTLELGDSALYLCASSLAEETQYFGPGTRLLVL.

Here the CDR3 reads CASSRTVKAYEQYF. CDR3 nucleotides: TGTGCCAGTAGTCGGACAGTCAAGGCCTACGAGCAGTACTTC. V and J are TRBV19 and TRBJ2-7; possible D gene TRBD1, 6 bases. Deletions cut 5 bases from V and 2 bases from J, with 13 bases between. Germline CDR1 reads LNHDA; CDR2 reads SQIVND (reference sequence). The CDR3 covers 14 residues. Looking up the rest from reference TRBV19 and TRBJ2-7 gives the full variable domain: DGGITQSPKYLFRKEGQNVTLSCEQNLNHDAMYWYRQDPGQGLRLIYYSQIVNDFQKGDIAEGYSVSREKKESFPLTVTSAQKNPTAFYLCASSRTVKAYEQYFGPGTRLTVT.

This sequence joins TRBV5-4 and TRBJ2-1, with D perhaps matching TRBD1 (5 bases). Trimming removed 2 bases at V and 8 bases at J, with 17 bases between. Germline CDR1 and CDR2: SGHNT and YYREEE (reference sequence). The CDR3 is 15 residues long. DNA for the CDR3: TGTGCCAGCAGCTTAATTCCGCAGGGTATCGATGAGCAGTTCTTC. It is translated as CASSLIPQGIDEQFF.

The chain links TRBV5-4 to TRBJ2-1; TRBD2 aligns across 10 bases. The CDR3 is made up of 12 amino acids. From germline, CDR1 is SGHNT and CDR2 YYREEE (reference sequence). V lost 4 bases, J lost 14 bases, and 6 bases stayed unmatched. The CDR3 DNA reads as TGTGCCAGCAGCGCCACGGGACTAGCGAAGTTCTTC. Residues: CASSATGLAKFF.

The chain joins TRBV19 to TRBJ1-1; no clear D gene. The germline V gene has CDR1 LNHDA and CDR2 SQIVND (reference sequence). V lost 4 bases and J lost 6, with 15 bases in between. This CDR3 is 14 amino acids long. The CDR3 DNA reads TGTGCCAGTAGTACTCTGAAAAATTGGGCTGAAGCTTTCTTT. This codes for CASSTLKNWAEAFF.

The chain recombines TRBV2 with TRBJ2-1; D tentatively reads TRBD1 or TRBD2 (5 bases each). The germline gives CDR1 SNHLY, CDR2 FYNNEI. V shed 2 bases and J shed 2 bases, with 10 bases lying between them. The CDR3 contains 15 residues. In DNA form, the CDR3 reads TGTGCCAGCAGTGAAATCGGGACCGCCTACAATGAGCAGTTCTTC. Translation gives CASSEIGTAYNEQFF.

On this clone itself: Other DNA sequences in the sample encode the same CDR3. The chain couples TRBV9 to TRBJ1-3, with D hard to call. Trimming pared 0 bases from V and 0 bases from J, leaving 7 bases between. Germline CDR1 and CDR2: SGDLS and YYNGEE. The CDR3 is 15 amino acids. For the CDR3, the DNA is TGTGCCAGCAGCGTAGGGAGAAGCTCTGGAAACACCATATATTTT. Protein sequence: CASSVGRSSGNTIYF.

The gene calls are TRBV5-1 and TRBJ1-1; no firm D call. The CDR3 is 16 residues long. Germline V gene lookup returns CDR1 SGHRS and CDR2 YFSETQ. V gave up 4 bases and J gave up 4 bases, with 20 bases separating them. The CDR3 DNA follows: TGCGCCAGCAGCGTAGTGGGAGGCGCAGGTGGCACTGAAGCTTTCTTT. Its protein is CASSVVGGAGGTEAFF. The full variable domain, completed using reference TRBV5-1 and TRBJ1-1, is KAGVTQTPRYLIKTRGQQVTLSCSPISGHRSVSWYQQTPGQGLQFLFEYFSETQRNKGNFPGRFSGRQFSNSRSEMNVSTLELGDSALYLCASSVVGGAGGTEAFFGQGTRLTVV.

V usage is TRBV28 and J usage is TRBJ2-7; either TRBD1 or TRBD2 may fit D (5 bases each). This CDR3 has 15 residues. Germline V gives CDR1 MDHEN, CDR2 SYDVKM. Trimming left V 3 bases short and J 3 bases short, with 15 bases between. The CDR3 protein is CASSFTGGPDYEQYF. The CDR3 DNA sequence: TGTGCCAGCAGTTTTACAGGAGGTCCTGACTACGAGCAGTACTTC.

The V call is TRBV4-1, the J call TRBJ2-3; D is uncertain. CDR3 length: 12 amino acids. Trimming took 2 bases from V and 6 from J, leaving 6 bases between them. Germline assignment: CDR1 MGHRA and CDR2 YSYEKL. In DNA form, the CDR3 reads TGCGCCAGCAGCCAAATCCGGGATACGCAGTATTTT. It specifies CASSQIRDTQYF.

Details on this clone: Other nucleotide sequences from this sample produce the same CDR3. The V call is TRBV5-1, the J call TRBJ2-2; 7 nucleotides match TRBD1. The trim removed 3 bases at V and 1 base at J, leaving 6 bases unmatched. Germline assignment: CDR1 SGHRS and CDR2 YFSETQ. The CDR3 contains 16 residues. The CDR3 protein is CASSSPRTGNTGELFF. Written as DNA, the CDR3 is TGCGCCAGCAGCTCCCCCCGGACAGGGAACACCGGGGAGCTGTTTTTT.

This chain joins TRBV2 and TRBJ1-2; D is uncertain. The V end was cut by 5 bases, the J end by 6 bases, with 13 bases between. CDR3 length: 13 amino acids. Per germline, CDR1 SNHLY and CDR2 FYNNEI. CDR3 region: CASSPALWDGYTF. The CDR3 region has the DNA TGTGCCAGCAGTCCGGCCCTATGGGATGGCTACACCTTC.

The CDR3 DNA sequence: TGTGCCAGCAGATCTAACCCGGGACAGGGGAGGGGTCAAGAGACCCAGTACTTC. Translated, it gives CASRSNPGQGRGQETQYF. The gene calls are TRBV28 and TRBJ2-5, with 10 bases fitting TRBD1. The germline CDR1 and CDR2 sequences are MDHEN and SYDVKM. The CDR3 is made up of 18 amino acids. J gave up 2 bases and V 6 bases, and 15 bases lay outside the gene matches.

The chain carries TRBV7-3 and TRBJ2-2; 8 positions match TRBD2. V shed 5 bases, J shed 0 bases, and the junction held 8 bases outside the gene matches. CDR1 is SGHTA, CDR2 FQGTGA, per germline. The CDR3 has 17 residues. Written as DNA, the CDR3 is TGTGCCAGCAGCCTCCTCGGGAGGGCCGCGAACACCGGGGAGCTGTTTTTT. Protein: CASSLLGRAANTGELFF.

The chain employs TRBV6-1 and TRBJ2-5; 10 positions match TRBD2. Germline CDR1 MNHNS, CDR2 SASEGT. This CDR3 contains 13 residues. V lost 10 bases to trimming and J lost 5 bases; unmatched junction nucleotides: 7. DNA for the CDR3: TGTGCCATCCGGACTAGCGGTTTGGAGACCCAGTACTTC. It codes for CAIRTSGLETQYF.

This chain joins TRBV27 and TRBJ2-2; possibly TRBD2 for D (6 bases). V was trimmed by 0 bases and J by 6 bases, leaving 23 bases between them. Germline CDR1 reads MNHEY; CDR2 reads SMNVEV (reference sequence). The CDR3 has 19 residues. This CDR3 reads CASSLSPLGVGGRSGELFF. DNA of the CDR3: TGTGCCAGCAGTTTATCCCCACTTGGAGTCGGAGGGAGGTCCGGGGAGCTGTTTTTT.

V is TRBV12-2 and J is TRBJ2-5; the listed D gene, TRBD2, was not tested against the DNA. TRBV12-2 is marked as a pseudogene. This CDR3 spans 17 amino acids. CDR3 protein: CASGFRAGPTPQETQYF. As DNA, the CDR3 is TGTGCAAGTGGGTTTAGGGCGGGGCCCACTCCCCAAGAGACCCAGTACTTC.

In this sample, this clone turned up once. The chain couples TRBV4-2 to TRBJ2-3; 8 bases match TRBD1. The CDR3 has 17 amino acids. J gave up 0 bases and V 4 bases, and 9 bases lay outside the gene matches. Germline V gene lookup returns CDR1 LGHNA and CDR2 YNFKEQ. The CDR3 nucleotides are TGTGCCAGCAGCCCACATACCAGGGGGCGAAGCACAGATACGCAGTATTTT. Encoded protein: CASSPHTRGRSTDTQYF.

The chain has TRBV2 and TRBJ1-2, with D uncertain. Looked up from germline, CDR1 is SNHLY and CDR2 is FYNNEI. The CDR3 has 13 residues. The V end lost 1 base, the J end lost 7 bases, and 10 bases lay between the germline ends. CDR3 sequence: CASSEEGTAGYTF. The CDR3 DNA follows: TGTGCCAGCAGTGAAGAGGGAACAGCTGGCTACACCTTC.

The chain is built from TRBV7-6 and TRBJ1-3; 7 bases are shared with TRBD1. With V trimmed by 6 bases and J by 7 bases, 6 bases remained unmatched. The CDR3 contains 13 residues. CDR1 is SGHVS and CDR2 is FNYEAQ in the germline V gene. The CDR3 here is CASRATGLNTIYF. In DNA form, the CDR3 reads TGTGCCAGCAGAGCGACAGGGTTGAACACCATATATTTT.

The chain couples TRBV28 to TRBJ2-3, with TRBD1 matching over 9 bases. The ends lost 6 bases at V and 5 bases at J; junction bases unmatched: 15. The length of the CDR3 is 17 residues. Per germline, CDR1 MDHEN and CDR2 SYDVKM. The CDR3 DNA is TGTGCCAGCAGGGATTACGAGGGGGGACAGGGAATAGATACGCAGTATTTT. It encodes CASRDYEGGQGIDTQYF.

To note about this clone: This sample includes further DNA sequences coding for the same CDR3. This CDR3 is CASSLGGRGNQPQHF. CDR3 bases: TGCGCCAGCAGCTTGGGGGGCAGGGGTAACCAGCCCCAGCATTTT. The rearrangement links TRBV5-1 to TRBJ1-5, with a possible D match to TRBD1 (6 bases). There are 15 residues in the CDR3. The germline V and J ends were trimmed by 0 bases and 7 bases, with 14 bases remaining between them. The germline gives CDR1 SGHRS, CDR2 YFSETQ.

This clone was seen just once. J is TRBJ2-1 and V is TRBV18, with TRBD1 as a possible D gene (6 bases). Trimming shortened V by 4 bases and J by 6 bases, and 7 bases separated the two germline ends. The CDR3 sequence is 12 residues long. Germline V gene data show CDR1 as KGHSH and CDR2 as LQKENI. Written as DNA, the CDR3 is TGTGCCAGCTCACGAGGGGGCAATGAGCAGTTCTTC. This translates into CASSRGGNEQFF.

J is TRBJ2-7 and V is TRBV28, with 12 bases lining up with TRBD2. The V gene end was trimmed by 6 bases and the J gene end by 6 bases; junction bases not matched to a gene: 6. The CDR3 runs to 14 residues. Germline V gives CDR1 MDHEN, CDR2 SYDVKM. CDR3: CASSSSGRGSEQYF. DNA for the CDR3: TGTGCCAGCAGCTCTAGCGGGAGGGGGTCCGAGCAGTACTTC.

The J gene is TRBJ1-1, the V gene TRBV6-1, with D possibly matching TRBD1 (6 bases). This CDR3 is built from 14 residues. CDR1 and CDR2 from the germline V gene are MNHNS and SASEGT. Trimming removed 6 bases at V and 1 base at J, with 12 bases between. The CDR3 DNA sequence: TGTGCCAGCAGACTAATGACAGGGAACACTGAAGCTTTCTTT. It translates to CASRLMTGNTEAFF.

The chain combines TRBV11-2 with TRBJ1-1; 8 nucleotides align to TRBD1. In germline, CDR1 is SGHAT, CDR2 FQNNGV. This CDR3 is 15 amino acids long. Losses at the gene ends were 5 bases for V and 1 base for J; bases not matched to a gene: 6. In nucleotides, the CDR3 is TGTGCCAGCAGCCGCATCGGACAGGGGAACACTGAAGCTTTCTTT. This translates into CASSRIGQGNTEAFF.